Listed below are T cell receptor beta chains from one sample, sequenced in a study of CD8+CD57+ T cells in acquired aplastic anemia. TCRdb ran MiXCR on the reads and lists one entry per CDR3 protein. The sample has about 160,000 distinct CDR3 sequences, around 48% seen once. The material sequenced was sorted CD4+, CD8+, or CD8+CD57+ T cells (not recorded which) from PBMCs. The receptor source for this set is a human donor with aplastic anemia. The conserved cysteine and the conserved F or W are not part of the CDR3 here. The order of the fields is CDR3 protein, J gene, clone size, V gene, D gene. The D gene is left open where the match is weak. Not every row has a clone size; where given, it reads once, few, many or a size class.

CDR3 protein: ASSGHGNEQF
J gene: TRBJ2-1
clone size: -
V gene: TRBV4-2
D gene: -

CDR3 protein: SARDTQSYEQY
J gene: TRBJ2-7
clone size: many
V gene: TRBV20-1
D gene: -

CDR3 protein: AIKPGGGNTIY
J gene: TRBJ1-3
clone size: -
V gene: TRBV10-3
D gene: TRBD1

CDR3 protein: ASSLVFGVAEAF
J gene: TRBJ1-1
clone size: many
V gene: TRBV5-6
D gene: -

CDR3 protein: ASISETGELF
J gene: TRBJ2-2
clone size: many
V gene: TRBV5-4
D gene: -

CDR3 protein: ASSYRWGAGELF
J gene: TRBJ2-2
clone size: -
V gene: TRBV6-6
D gene: -

CDR3 protein: ASSPPRDRDNSPLH
J gene: TRBJ1-6
clone size: -
V gene: TRBV11-1
D gene: TRBD1

CDR3 protein: ASSHPGSSYEQY
J gene: TRBJ2-7
clone size: many
V gene: TRBV4-1
D gene: -

CDR3 protein: ASSYSTFSEQY
J gene: TRBJ2-7
clone size: many
V gene: TRBV7-6
D gene: -

CDR3 protein: ASSLRQQETQY
J gene: TRBJ2-5
clone size: few
V gene: TRBV7-9
D gene: -

CDR3 protein: ASSLDGAGHTEAF
J gene: TRBJ1-1
clone size: -
V gene: TRBV7-9
D gene: -

CDR3 protein: ASSQRGGTTQETQY
J gene: TRBJ2-5
clone size: -
V gene: TRBV3-1
D gene: -

CDR3 protein: ASSETSGRSNEQF
J gene: TRBJ2-1
clone size: -
V gene: TRBV6-1
D gene: TRBD2

CDR3 protein: ASSPSTNPGNEQF
J gene: TRBJ2-1
clone size: -
V gene: TRBV4-2
D gene: -

CDR3 protein: ASSFTTIYEQY
J gene: TRBJ2-7
clone size: -
V gene: TRBV7-2
D gene: -

CDR3 protein: ASSGSGRTSPSGNTIY
J gene: TRBJ1-3
clone size: -
V gene: TRBV10-2
D gene: -

CDR3 protein: SAHRQGRAEAF
J gene: TRBJ1-1
clone size: many
V gene: TRBV29-1
D gene: -

CDR3 protein: ASSLGGGAQY
J gene: TRBJ2-5
clone size: -
V gene: TRBV25-1
D gene: TRBD2

CDR3 protein: ASSWGGLNTEAF
J gene: TRBJ1-1
clone size: many
V gene: TRBV5-1
D gene: -

CDR3 protein: ASRLGTSGANTGELL
J gene: TRBJ2-2
clone size: -
V gene: TRBV4-1
D gene: TRBD2

CDR3 protein: ASSLRQPPGNTEAF
J gene: TRBJ1-1
clone size: few
V gene: TRBV4-1
D gene: -

CDR3 protein: ASSHLDSGYT
J gene: TRBJ1-2
clone size: -
V gene: TRBV27
D gene: -

CDR3 protein: ASSSNLGMNTEAF
J gene: TRBJ1-1
clone size: many
V gene: TRBV12-3/TRBV12-4
D gene: -

CDR3 protein: ASTSDYNEQF
J gene: TRBJ2-1
clone size: -
V gene: TRBV6-2/TRBV6-3
D gene: -

CDR3 protein: ASSLEGTDGYT
J gene: TRBJ1-2
clone size: many
V gene: TRBV7-9
D gene: -

CDR3 protein: SARLLTSTDTQY
J gene: TRBJ2-3
clone size: few
V gene: TRBV20-1
D gene: -

CDR3 protein: AWSPSNTEAF
J gene: TRBJ1-1
clone size: -
V gene: TRBV30
D gene: -

CDR3 protein: ASSLAETQY
J gene: TRBJ2-5
clone size: many
V gene: TRBV12-3/TRBV12-4
D gene: -

CDR3 protein: ASKAGAGYEQY
J gene: TRBJ2-7
clone size: -
V gene: TRBV2
D gene: -

CDR3 protein: SAEGRTSGSQSPTDTQY
J gene: TRBJ2-3
clone size: -
V gene: TRBV20-1
D gene: TRBD2

CDR3 protein: SVAQGRAEQY
J gene: TRBJ2-7
clone size: many
V gene: TRBV29-1
D gene: -

CDR3 protein: ASSLTSGLPSETQY
J gene: TRBJ2-5
clone size: many
V gene: TRBV5-6
D gene: TRBD2

CDR3 protein: ASSGNHGDTQY
J gene: TRBJ2-3
clone size: -
V gene: TRBV7-2
D gene: -

CDR3 protein: ASSGPGLAGASYEQY
J gene: TRBJ2-7
clone size: many
V gene: TRBV25-1
D gene: TRBD2

CDR3 protein: ASSLSSSGTVYEQY
J gene: TRBJ2-7
clone size: -
V gene: TRBV24-1
D gene: TRBD2

CDR3 protein: ASSQARGYGYT
J gene: TRBJ1-2
clone size: many
V gene: TRBV4-1
D gene: -

CDR3 protein: ASSLVGQQF
J gene: TRBJ2-1
clone size: few
V gene: TRBV7-9
D gene: -

CDR3 protein: SVSIQGHGYT
J gene: TRBJ1-2
clone size: -
V gene: TRBV29-1
D gene: -

CDR3 protein: ASSDYDYGYT
J gene: TRBJ1-2
clone size: -
V gene: TRBV25-1
D gene: -

CDR3 protein: ASPLVPSSYEQY
J gene: TRBJ2-7
clone size: many
V gene: TRBV6-1
D gene: -

CDR3 protein: ASSELAGVSQETQY
J gene: TRBJ2-5
clone size: many
V gene: TRBV6-1
D gene: TRBD2

CDR3 protein: AITRGLADSYEQY
J gene: TRBJ2-7
clone size: -
V gene: TRBV10-3
D gene: TRBD2

CDR3 protein: ASSAPGPCYT
J gene: TRBJ1-2
clone size: -
V gene: TRBV5-4
D gene: -

CDR3 protein: SYSHSGNTIY
J gene: TRBJ1-3
clone size: -
V gene: TRBV29-1
D gene: -

CDR3 protein: SARDRINYGYT
J gene: TRBJ1-2
clone size: -
V gene: TRBV20-1
D gene: -

CDR3 protein: AISEGGNEKLF
J gene: TRBJ1-4
clone size: -
V gene: TRBV10-3
D gene: -

CDR3 protein: ASIPPSIVHYEQY
J gene: TRBJ2-7
clone size: -
V gene: TRBV19
D gene: -

CDR3 protein: ASGTSGGYEQY
J gene: TRBJ2-7
clone size: -
V gene: TRBV7-3
D gene: TRBD2

CDR3 protein: ASSPWDRGLNTEAF
J gene: TRBJ1-1
clone size: many
V gene: TRBV7-9
D gene: TRBD1

CDR3 protein: ASSFIYGIHSYEQY
J gene: TRBJ2-7
clone size: many
V gene: TRBV11-2
D gene: -

CDR3 protein: ASGSFGPLYEQY
J gene: TRBJ2-7
clone size: many
V gene: TRBV12-5
D gene: -

CDR3 protein: ASSFQGNTEAF
J gene: TRBJ1-1
clone size: many
V gene: TRBV5-6
D gene: -